The rows below give T cell receptor beta chains drawn from one sample of a study of liver allograft versus peripheral blood T cells. TCRdb itself ran the reads through MiXCR, one entry per CDR3 protein. The sample has just over 2,500 distinct CDR3 sequences, over 15% seen once. These receptors came from a human patient who had a liver transplant. Some T cells may be supplied by the graft donor. Each CDR3 is given with its conserved first and last residue. The order of the fields is V gene, clone size, J gene, D gene, CDR3 protein, CDR3 DNA. The D gene is left open where the match is weak. Only some rows state a clone size, as once, few, many or a class for expanded clones.

V gene: TRBV20-1
clone size: .
J gene: TRBJ2-7
D gene: TRBD2
CDR3 protein: CSANPSGRAAYEQYF
CDR3 DNA: TGCAGTGCTAACCCTAGCGGGAGGGCCGCTTACGAGCAGTACTTC

V gene: TRBV5-6
clone size: .
J gene: TRBJ1-1
D gene: .
CDR3 protein: CASSWGDTEAFF
CDR3 DNA: TGTGCCAGCAGCTGGGGGGACACTGAAGCTTTCTTT

V gene: TRBV29-1
clone size: many
J gene: TRBJ2-7
D gene: TRBD1
CDR3 protein: CSVETGPIPGEQYF
CDR3 DNA: TGCAGCGTTGAGACAGGGCCAATTCCTGGCGAGCAGTACTTC

V gene: TRBV20-1
clone size: .
J gene: TRBJ1-1
D gene: .
CDR3 protein: CSARDPSGDTEAFF
CDR3 DNA: TGCAGTGCTAGAGACCCTTCGGGGGACACTGAAGCTTTCTTT

V gene: TRBV29-1
clone size: medium-sized
J gene: TRBJ2-3
D gene: .
CDR3 protein: CSVEGPGVRDTQYF
CDR3 DNA: TGCAGCGTTGAAGGGCCAGGGGTGAGAGATACGCAGTATTTT

V gene: TRBV28
clone size: medium-sized
J gene: TRBJ2-6
D gene: .
CDR3 protein: CASSFGDGGSGANVLTF
CDR3 DNA: TGTGCCAGCAGTTTTGGGGACGGGGGCTCTGGGGCCAACGTCCTGACTTTC

V gene: TRBV28
clone size: many
J gene: TRBJ2-2
D gene: .
CDR3 protein: CASSTASGTTGELFF
CDR3 DNA: TGTGCCAGCAGTACCGCGTCAGGGACCACCGGGGAGCTGTTTTTT

V gene: TRBV6-5
clone size: medium-sized
J gene: TRBJ2-1
D gene: .
CDR3 protein: CASSYGGGAPKQFF
CDR3 DNA: TGTGCCAGCAGTTACGGGGGCGGGGCCCCTAAGCAGTTCTTC

V gene: TRBV20-1
clone size: .
J gene: TRBJ1-3
D gene: TRBD1
CDR3 protein: CSARGGQDFVGNTIYF
CDR3 DNA: TGCAGTGCTAGAGGCGGACAGGACTTTGTTGGAAACACCATATATTTT

V gene: TRBV12-3/TRBV12-4
clone size: .
J gene: TRBJ2-7
D gene: .
CDR3 protein: CASSTLYRDPYEQYF
CDR3 DNA: TGTGCCAGCAGTACTTTATACAGGGACCCCTACGAGCAGTACTTC

V gene: TRBV6-1
clone size: large
J gene: TRBJ1-1
D gene: .
CDR3 protein: CASSEEGHTEAFF
CDR3 DNA: TGTGCCAGCAGTGAAGAGGGGCATACTGAAGCTTTCTTT

V gene: TRBV27
clone size: medium-sized
J gene: TRBJ2-2
D gene: .
CDR3 protein: CASSFTVNTGELFF
CDR3 DNA: TGTGCCAGCAGTTTTACTGTAAACACCGGGGAGCTGTTTTTT

V gene: TRBV30
clone size: few
J gene: TRBJ2-1
D gene: .
CDR3 protein: CAWSEGRFNYNEQFF
CDR3 DNA: TGTGCCTGGAGTGAGGGACGGTTCAACTACAATGAGCAGTTCTTC

V gene: TRBV7-9
clone size: medium-sized
J gene: TRBJ2-7
D gene: TRBD1
CDR3 protein: CASSYEDRVFPEQYF
CDR3 DNA: TGTGCCAGCAGCTATGAGGACAGGGTCTTCCCCGAGCAGTACTTC

V gene: TRBV5-6
clone size: medium-sized
J gene: TRBJ2-1
D gene: TRBD2
CDR3 protein: CASSSAGAQFF
CDR3 DNA: TGTGCCAGCAGCTCAGCGGGGGCGCAGTTCTTC